This TCR beta chain was recorded in a study of patients and donors after allogeneic stem cell transplantation. Between the trimmed V and J ends, which lost 0 bases and 7 bases, there was a span of 23 bases. The length of the CDR3 is 17 residues. The germline V gene encodes CDR1 GTSNPN and CDR2 SVGIG (reference sequence). MiXCR, applied by TCRdb to the RT-PCR reads, yields one record per CDR3 protein. Altogether approximately 61,000 distinct CDR3 sequences are present, roughly 15% being singletons, with the ten largest covering around 33%. In this sample, this clonotype turned up a few times. Sequenced: blood, either unsorted or a sorted T cell fraction (not recorded which). The receptor's source is a human donor who was either an allogeneic HSCT recipient or a stem cell or donor lymphocyte infusion donor (not recorded which). It is not recorded whose cells these are; they may come from a transplant donor. The chain combines TRBV30 with TRBJ2-3, with D possibly TRBD1 on 6 matching bases. CDR3 DNA sequence: TGTGCCTGGAGTGTACAATCGGCGGACAGCAAAACCTATACGCAGTATTTT. It codes for CAWSVQSADSKTYTQYF.